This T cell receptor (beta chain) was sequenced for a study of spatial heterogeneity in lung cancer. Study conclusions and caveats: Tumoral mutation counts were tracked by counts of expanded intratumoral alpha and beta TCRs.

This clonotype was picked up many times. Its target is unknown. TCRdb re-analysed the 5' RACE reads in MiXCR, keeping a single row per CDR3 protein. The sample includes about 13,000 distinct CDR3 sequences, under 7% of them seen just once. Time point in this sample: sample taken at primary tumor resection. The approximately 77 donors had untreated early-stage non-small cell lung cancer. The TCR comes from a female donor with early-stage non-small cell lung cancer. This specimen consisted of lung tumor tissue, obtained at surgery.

The CDR3, as DNA: TGCGCCAGCAGCCTCGATACCGGGACTAGCTTCAATGAGCAGTTCTTC. As protein: CASSLDTGTSFNEQFF. V gene TRBV5-1 combines with J gene TRBJ2-1, with 9 bases lining up with TRBD2. CDR1 is SGHRS, CDR2 YFSETQ, per germline. The CDR3 spans 16 residues. Trimming cost V 4 bases and J 6 bases; bases outside gene matches: 11.